What follows are 9 T cell receptor beta chains derived from one specimen sequenced in a study of T cell responses to AZD1222 COVID-19 vaccine. This table comes from immunoSEQ multiplex PCR, and its TCRdb copy is limited to in-frame clones, with some not included. The sample yields around 130,000 clones, roughly 94% seen once. Sequencing was performed on peripheral blood, taken on day 0 of AZD1222 vaccination. The receptor source for this set is an adult in good health.

This chain uses TRBV19 with TRBJ2-1; TRBD2 might be the D (6 bases). The ends were cut back, 5 bases at V and 9 bases at J, with 20 bases in the middle. This CDR3 has 15 residues. Germline lookup yields CDR1 LNHDA and CDR2 SQIVND (reference sequence). The DNA for the CDR3 is TGTGCCAGTAGTCGGGGCGGGACGGGGTCGAGTGAGCAGTTCTTC. Encoded protein: CASSRGGTGSSEQFF.

This chain uses TRBV30 with TRBJ2-2, with D maybe TRBD1 (6 bases). The V and J ends lost 8 bases and 10 bases respectively, with 11 bases between them. Germline values: CDR1 GTSNPN, CDR2 SVGIG (reference sequence). The CDR3 covers 10 residues. Written as DNA, the CDR3 is TGTGCCGGCGGACAGCAGGAGCTGTTTTTT. This translates into CAGGQQELFF. Full variable domain (rest looked up from reference TRBV30 and TRBJ2-2): SQTIHQWPATLVQPVGSPLSLECTVEGTSNPNLYWYRQAAGRGLQLLFYSVGIGQISSEVPQNLSASRPQDRQFILSSKKLLLSDSGFYLCAGGQQELFFGEGSRLTVL.

The J gene is TRBJ2-5, the V gene TRBV3-1 (or the pseudogene TRBV3-2); TRBD2 matches 7 bases. The CDR3 consists of 15 residues. With V trimmed by 0 bases and J by 2 bases, 3 bases remained unmatched. The V gene's germline CDR1 is LGHDT and CDR2 YNNKEL (reference sequence). DNA for the CDR3: TGTGCCAGCAGCCAAGAGCCGGGAGGACAAGAGACCCAGTACTTC. Protein sequence: CASSQEPGGQETQYF.

V gene TRBV19 combines with J gene TRBJ2-5; a weak D match, TRBD2 (5 bases). CDR3 length: 13 residues. CDR1 is LNHDA and CDR2 is SQIVND in the germline V gene (reference sequence). Between the trimmed V and J ends, which lost 5 bases and 5 bases, there was a span of 12 bases. The CDR3: CASSRGLVETQYF. CDR3 bases: TGTGCCAGTAGTCGTGGACTGGTGGAGACCCAGTACTTC.

The J gene is TRBJ2-5, the V gene TRBV9; the match to TRBD2 covers 8 bases. Germline V gene sequence: CDR1 SGDLS, CDR2 YYNGEE. J was trimmed by 5 bases and V by 4 bases; bases with no gene match: 10. The CDR3 spans 15 residues. The CDR3 DNA reads TGTGCCAGCAGCACAACGGGGGGGGCGCTTGAGACCCAGTACTTC. Translation gives CASSTTGGALETQYF.

The genes are TRBV5-6 and TRBJ2-7; either TRBD1 or TRBD2 may supply D (5 bases each). The CDR3 spans 14 residues. Germline CDR1 SGHDT, CDR2 YYEEEE. V gave up 0 bases and J gave up 10 bases, with 17 bases separating them. The CDR3 spells CASSLGAGLGPQYF. The CDR3, as DNA: TGTGCCAGCAGCTTGGGGGCAGGCCTGGGACCACAGTACTTC.

The chain links TRBV7-8 to TRBJ2-5; D is unclear. Trimming took 1 base from V and 2 from J, leaving 5 bases between them. CDR3 length: 13 residues. The germline V gene has CDR1 SGHVS and CDR2 FQNEAQ. The chain's CDR3 is CASSLVLQETQYF. CDR3 nucleotides: TGTGCCAGCAGCTTAGTGCTACAAGAGACCCAGTACTTC.

In DNA, the CDR3 is TGTGCCAGTAGTATCGAGCTAGCTCGGGAGACCCAGTACTTC. Translating it yields CASSIELARETQYF. V usage is TRBV19 and J usage is TRBJ2-5, with a weak D call TRBD2 (5 bases). The CDR3 runs 14 residues. CDR1 is LNHDA and CDR2 is SQIVND in the germline V gene (reference sequence). V was trimmed by 3 bases and J by 5 bases, leaving 13 bases between them.

V gene TRBV7-9 combines with J gene TRBJ2-7; D is perhaps TRBD1 or TRBD2 (5 bases each). V lost 1 base to trimming and J lost 5 bases, with 27 bases between them. The CDR3 consists of 19 residues. The V gene's germline CDR1 is SEHNR and CDR2 FQNEAQ (reference sequence). The CDR3 here is CASSLGGWESKQAGHEQYF. The CDR3 region has the DNA TGTGCCAGCAGCTTAGGAGGGTGGGAGTCAAAACAGGCGGGCCACGAGCAGTACTTC.